The sample holds a few counts of the clone carrying this T cell receptor (beta chain). This specimen belongs to a study of blood T cells in healthy people across ages. Per sample, extraction of total RNA gave at least 6 micrograms in every case. Together with a sample-barcoded 5' primer, a J-beta primer mix was included in a second PCR lasting roughly 7 to 11 cycles. TCRdb re-called the 5' RACE reads through MiXCR, storing one row per CDR3 protein. The sample includes 800,000 to 950,000 distinct CDR3 sequences, 30% to 45% seen only once; the top ten take 10% to 15%. CDR3 size: 18 residues. Germline V gene lookup returns CDR1 MGHRA and CDR2 YSYEKL. Trimming removed 1 base at V and 0 bases at J, with 17 bases between.

The receptor's source is a young man in good health. Sequenced material: blood. The genes are TRBV4-1 and TRBJ2-3, with a tentative D call TRBD1 (5 bases). CDR3 nucleotides: TGCGCCAGCAGCCAAGTATGGTTTAGGACAACTAGCACAGATACGCAGTATTTT. Translation: CASSQVWFRTTSTDTQYF.